This T cell receptor beta chain was retrieved from a study of sequential checkpoint blockade in melanoma. On the study more broadly: Maintenance nivolumab came after either treatment sequence.

CDR1 is WSHSY and CDR2 is SAAADI in the germline V gene. The V segment lost 6 bases and the J segment 6 bases; nucleotides outside the gene matches: 10. The CDR3 extends over 16 amino acids. The treatment was: randomized to nivolumab then ipilimumab (arm A) or the reverse (arm B). Patients had received no earlier DNA-damaging chemotherapy. PBMC sorting kept live CD3+CD8+ cells without CD19 or CD56. Sequencing used immunoSEQ multiplex PCR; TCRdb keeps in-frame clones, though not all of them. The table records 20,000 or so clones, around four fifths of them present only once. The sample consisted of CD8+ T cells sorted from blood (inferred from file names), taken from a patient given nivolumab and ipilimumab in sequence. This chain links TRBV10-2 with TRBJ2-2, with 10 bases fitting TRBD1. The sequence was collected from a human donor with melanoma. In nucleotides, the CDR3 is TGCGCCAGCAGAGATAGGGACAGGGGCATCGCCGGGGAGCTGTTTTTT. Translating gives CASRDRDRGIAGELFF.